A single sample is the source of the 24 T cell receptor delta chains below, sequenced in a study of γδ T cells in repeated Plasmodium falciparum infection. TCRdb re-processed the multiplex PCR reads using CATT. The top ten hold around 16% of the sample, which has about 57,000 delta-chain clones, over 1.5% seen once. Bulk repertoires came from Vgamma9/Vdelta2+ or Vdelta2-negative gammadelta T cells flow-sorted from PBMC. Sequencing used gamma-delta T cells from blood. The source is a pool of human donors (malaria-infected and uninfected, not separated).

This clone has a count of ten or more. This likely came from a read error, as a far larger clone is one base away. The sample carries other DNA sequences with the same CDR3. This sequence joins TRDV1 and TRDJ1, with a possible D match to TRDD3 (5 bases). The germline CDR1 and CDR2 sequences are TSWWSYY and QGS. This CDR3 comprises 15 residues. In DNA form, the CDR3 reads TGTGCCCTTGGGGAACGACCACTGGACACCGATAAACTCACCTTT. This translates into CALGERPLDTDKLTF.

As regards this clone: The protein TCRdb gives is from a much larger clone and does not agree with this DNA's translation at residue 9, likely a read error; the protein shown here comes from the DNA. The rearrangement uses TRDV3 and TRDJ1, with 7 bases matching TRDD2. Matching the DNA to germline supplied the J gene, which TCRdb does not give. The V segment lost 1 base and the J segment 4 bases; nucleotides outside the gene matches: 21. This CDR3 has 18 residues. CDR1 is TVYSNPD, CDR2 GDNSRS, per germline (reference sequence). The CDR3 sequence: CAFTAFLYVYGGRDKLIF. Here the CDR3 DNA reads TGTGCCTTTACGGCCTTCCTCTACGTATACGGGGGTCGCGATAAACTCATCTTT.

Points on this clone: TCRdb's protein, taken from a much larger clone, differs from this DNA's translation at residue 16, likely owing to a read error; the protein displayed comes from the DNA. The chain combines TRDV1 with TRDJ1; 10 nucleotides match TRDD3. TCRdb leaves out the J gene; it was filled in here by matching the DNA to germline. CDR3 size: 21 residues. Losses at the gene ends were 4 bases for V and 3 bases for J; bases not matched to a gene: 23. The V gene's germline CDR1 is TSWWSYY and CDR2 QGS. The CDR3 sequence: CALGAPPAEYWGMSYADKLIF. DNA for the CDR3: TGTGCTCTTGGGGCCCCCCCCGCTGAGTACTGGGGGATGTCTTACGCCGATAAACTCATCTTT.

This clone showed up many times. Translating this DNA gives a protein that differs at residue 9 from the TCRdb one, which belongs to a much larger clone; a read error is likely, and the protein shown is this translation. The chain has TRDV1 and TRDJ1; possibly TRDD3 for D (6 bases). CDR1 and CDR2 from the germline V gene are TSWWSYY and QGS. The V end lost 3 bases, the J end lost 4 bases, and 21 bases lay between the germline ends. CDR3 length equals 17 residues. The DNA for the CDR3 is TGTGCTCTTGGGGATTCTACGGGGATGCGATACAGCGATAAACTCATCTTT. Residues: CALGDSTGMRYSDKLIF.

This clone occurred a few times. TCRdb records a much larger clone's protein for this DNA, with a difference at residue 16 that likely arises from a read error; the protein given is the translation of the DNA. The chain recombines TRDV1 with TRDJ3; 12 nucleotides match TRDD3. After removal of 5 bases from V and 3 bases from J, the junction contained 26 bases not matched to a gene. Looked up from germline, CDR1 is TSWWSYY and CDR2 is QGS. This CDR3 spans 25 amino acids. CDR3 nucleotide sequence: TGTGCTCTTGGGCGTAAGGCCTTCCTACACTTTTACTGGGGGATACAGGACTGGGACACCCGACAGATGTTTTTC. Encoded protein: CALGRKAFLHFYWGIQDWDTRQMFF.

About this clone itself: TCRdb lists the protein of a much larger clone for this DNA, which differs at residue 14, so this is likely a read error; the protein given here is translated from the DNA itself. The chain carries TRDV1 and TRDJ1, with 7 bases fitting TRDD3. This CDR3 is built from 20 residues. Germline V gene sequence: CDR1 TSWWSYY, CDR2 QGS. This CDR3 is CALGELRMDWGQPHTDKLIF. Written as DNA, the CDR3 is TGTGCTCTTGGGGAACTAAGAATGGACTGGGGACAGCCGCACACTGATAAACTCATCTTT.

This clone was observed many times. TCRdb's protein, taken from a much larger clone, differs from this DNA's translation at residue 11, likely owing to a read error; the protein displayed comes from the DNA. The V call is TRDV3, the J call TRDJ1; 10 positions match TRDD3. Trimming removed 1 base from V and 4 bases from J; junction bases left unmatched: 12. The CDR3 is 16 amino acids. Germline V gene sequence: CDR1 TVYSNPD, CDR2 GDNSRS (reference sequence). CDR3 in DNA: TGTGCCTTTACCTTCCCTTGGGGGATACCCATCGATAAACTCATCTTT. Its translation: CAFTFPWGIPIDKLIF.

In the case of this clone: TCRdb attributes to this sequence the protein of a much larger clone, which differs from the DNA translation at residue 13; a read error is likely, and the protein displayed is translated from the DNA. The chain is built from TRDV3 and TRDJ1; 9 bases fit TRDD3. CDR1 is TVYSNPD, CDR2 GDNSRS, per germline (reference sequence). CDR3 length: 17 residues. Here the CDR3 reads CASPRGLYWGKTGKLIF. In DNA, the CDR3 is TGTGCCTCCCCCCGTGGACTTTACTGGGGGAAGACCGGTAAACTCATCTTT. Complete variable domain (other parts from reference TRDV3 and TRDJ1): CDKVTQSSPDQTVASGSEVVLLCTYDTVYSNPDLFWYRIRPDYSFQFVFYGDNSRSEGADFTQGRFSVKHILTQKAFHLVISPVRTEDSATYYCASPRGLYWGKTGKLIFGKGTRVTVEP.

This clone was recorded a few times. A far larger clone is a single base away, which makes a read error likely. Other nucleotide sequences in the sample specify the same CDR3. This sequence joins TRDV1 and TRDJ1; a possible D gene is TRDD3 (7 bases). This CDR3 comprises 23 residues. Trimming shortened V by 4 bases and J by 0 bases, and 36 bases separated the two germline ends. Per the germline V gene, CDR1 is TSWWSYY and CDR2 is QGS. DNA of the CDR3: TGTGCTCTTGGGGCGTGCTCCTTCCCGAGATTGAACTGGGGACGCCCGTACACCGATAAACTCATCTTT. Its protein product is CALGACSFPRLNWGRPYTDKLIF.

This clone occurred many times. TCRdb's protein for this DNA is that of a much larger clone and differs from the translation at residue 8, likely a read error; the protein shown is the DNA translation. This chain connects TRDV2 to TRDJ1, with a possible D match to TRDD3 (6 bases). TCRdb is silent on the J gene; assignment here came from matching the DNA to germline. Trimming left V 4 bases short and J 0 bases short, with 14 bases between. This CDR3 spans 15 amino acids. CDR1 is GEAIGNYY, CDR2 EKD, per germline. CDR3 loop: CACEPLGNYTDKLIF. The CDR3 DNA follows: TGTGCCTGTGAGCCTCTGGGGAATTACACCGATAAACTCATCTTT.

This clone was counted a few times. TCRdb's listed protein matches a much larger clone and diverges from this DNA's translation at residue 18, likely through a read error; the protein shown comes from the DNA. The CDR3 bases are TGTGCCTGTGACACCGCATGGGCTGGGGGACCCCCCTGGGACACCGATAAACCCATCTTT. This translates into CACDTAWAGGPPWDTDKPIF. The V gene is given as TRDV2, and no J gene call is available; the table's TRDD3 call for D was not verified on the DNA. Germline values: CDR1 GEAIGNYY, CDR2 EKD. The CDR3 has 20 amino acids.

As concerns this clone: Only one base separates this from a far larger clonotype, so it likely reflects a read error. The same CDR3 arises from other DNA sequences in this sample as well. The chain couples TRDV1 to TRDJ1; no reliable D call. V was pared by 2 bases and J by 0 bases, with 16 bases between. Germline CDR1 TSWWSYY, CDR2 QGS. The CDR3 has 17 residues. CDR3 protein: CALGEGFLQTYTDKLIF. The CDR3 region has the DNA TGTGCTCTTGGGGAAGGTTTTCTCCAGACCTACACCGATAAACTCATCTTT.

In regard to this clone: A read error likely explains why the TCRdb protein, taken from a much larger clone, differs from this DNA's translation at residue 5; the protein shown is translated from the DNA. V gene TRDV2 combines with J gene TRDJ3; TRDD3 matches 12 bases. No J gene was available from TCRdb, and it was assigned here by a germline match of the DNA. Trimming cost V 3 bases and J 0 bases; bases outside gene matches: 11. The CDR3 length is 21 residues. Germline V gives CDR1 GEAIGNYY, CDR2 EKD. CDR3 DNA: TGTGCCTGTGACGCCTTACTGGGGGATACCCATTCCTCCTGGGACACCCGACAGATGTTTTTC. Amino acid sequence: CACDALLGDTHSSWDTRQMFF.

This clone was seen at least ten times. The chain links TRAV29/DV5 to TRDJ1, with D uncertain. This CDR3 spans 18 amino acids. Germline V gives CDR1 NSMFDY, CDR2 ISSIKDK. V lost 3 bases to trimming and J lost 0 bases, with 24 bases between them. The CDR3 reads CAATPPNLPTVYTDKLIF. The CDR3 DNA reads TGTGCAGCAACTCCCCCCAACCTCCCCACTGTGTACACCGATAAACTCATCTTT. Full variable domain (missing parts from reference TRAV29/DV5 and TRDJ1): DQQVKQNSPSLSVQEGRISILNCDYTNSMFDYFLWYKKYPAEGPTFLISISSIKDKNEDGRFTVFLNKSAKHLSLHIVPSQPGDSAVYFCAATPPNLPTVYTDKLIFGKGTRVTVEP.

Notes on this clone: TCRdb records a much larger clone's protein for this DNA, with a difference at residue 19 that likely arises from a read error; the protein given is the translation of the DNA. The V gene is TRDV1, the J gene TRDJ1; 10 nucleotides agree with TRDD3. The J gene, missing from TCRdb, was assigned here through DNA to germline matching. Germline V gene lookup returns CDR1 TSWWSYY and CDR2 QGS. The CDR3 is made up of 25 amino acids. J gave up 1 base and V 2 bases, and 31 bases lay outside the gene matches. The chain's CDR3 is CALGEGLHRAKTGGSFPPCTDKLIF. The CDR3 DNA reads TGTGCTCTTGGGGAAGGACTGCATCGGGCGAAGACTGGGGGATCGTTTCCCCCGTGCACCGATAAACTCATCTTT.

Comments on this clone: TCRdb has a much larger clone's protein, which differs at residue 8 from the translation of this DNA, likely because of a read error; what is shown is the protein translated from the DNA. The CDR3 DNA follows: TGTGCTCTTGGGGAACCCTACCTAAACCTCTACTGGGGGATACGAGATAAACTCATCTTT. Translating gives CALGEPYLNLYWGIRDKLIF. The V call is TRDV1, the J call TRDJ1; 13 nucleotides agree with TRDD3. The CDR3 runs to 20 residues. Germline CDR1 is TSWWSYY and CDR2 is QGS. J lost 5 bases, V lost 1 base, and 16 bases had no gene match.

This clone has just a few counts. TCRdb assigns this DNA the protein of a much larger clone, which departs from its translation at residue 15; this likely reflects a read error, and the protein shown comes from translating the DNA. In DNA, the CDR3 is TGTGCTCTTGTAGCACCTCCTCATTTCCTACACTCACTGCTGGAGGAAAGAAACACCGATAAACTCATCTTT. It codes for CALVAPPHFLHSLLEERNTDKLIF. V gene TRDV1 combines with J gene TRDJ1; 7 nucleotides line up with TRDD2. TCRdb carries no J gene annotation; the J gene was assigned here by matching the DNA with germline. Germline CDR1 is TSWWSYY and CDR2 is QGS. V dropped 7 bases and J dropped 0; count of bases not matched to a gene: 35. This CDR3 is built from 24 residues.

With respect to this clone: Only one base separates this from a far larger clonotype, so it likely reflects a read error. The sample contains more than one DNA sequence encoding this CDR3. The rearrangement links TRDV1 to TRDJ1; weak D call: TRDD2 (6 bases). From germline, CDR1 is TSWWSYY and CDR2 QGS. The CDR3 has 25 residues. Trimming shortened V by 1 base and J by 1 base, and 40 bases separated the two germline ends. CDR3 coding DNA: TGTGCTCTTGGGGAACGAAGACCCTTCCCCATATACCCTCTATATGGTGGGCAGTCCACCGATAAACTCATCTTT. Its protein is CALGERRPFPIYPLYGGQSTDKLIF.

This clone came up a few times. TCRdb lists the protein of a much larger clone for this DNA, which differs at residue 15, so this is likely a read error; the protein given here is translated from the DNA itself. CDR3: CASFSYVRAGGYLYPDKLIF. The CDR3 DNA reads as TGTGCCTCTTTTTCCTACGTTCGGGCTGGGGGATACCTATACCCCGATAAACTCATCTTT. V gene TRDV3 combines with J gene TRDJ1, with TRDD3 matching over 11 bases. From germline, CDR1 is TVYSNPD and CDR2 GDNSRS (reference sequence). V lost 4 bases and J lost 3; bases outside the gene matches: 25. This CDR3 spans 20 amino acids.

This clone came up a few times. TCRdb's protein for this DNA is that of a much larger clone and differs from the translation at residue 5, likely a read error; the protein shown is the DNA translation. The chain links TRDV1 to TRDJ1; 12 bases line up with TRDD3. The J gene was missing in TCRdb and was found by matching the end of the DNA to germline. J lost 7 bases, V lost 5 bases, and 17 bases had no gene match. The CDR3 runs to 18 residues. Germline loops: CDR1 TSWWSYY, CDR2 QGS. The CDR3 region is CALGKMQELLGDTLKLIF. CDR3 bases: TGTGCTCTTGGGAAAATGCAGGAACTACTGGGGGATACCCTTAAACTCATCTTT.

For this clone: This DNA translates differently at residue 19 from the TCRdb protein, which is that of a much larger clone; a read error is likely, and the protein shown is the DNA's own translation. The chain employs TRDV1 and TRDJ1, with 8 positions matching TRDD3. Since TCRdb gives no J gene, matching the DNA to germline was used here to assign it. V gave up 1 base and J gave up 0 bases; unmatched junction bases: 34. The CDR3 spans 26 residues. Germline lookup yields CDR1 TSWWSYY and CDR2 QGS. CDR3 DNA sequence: TGTGCTCTTGGGGAACCTTCACCCTTTTCTACGTTTATACTACTGGGGGCCCCGACGTACACCGATAAACTCATCTTT. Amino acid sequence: CALGEPSPFSTFILLGAPTYTDKLIF.

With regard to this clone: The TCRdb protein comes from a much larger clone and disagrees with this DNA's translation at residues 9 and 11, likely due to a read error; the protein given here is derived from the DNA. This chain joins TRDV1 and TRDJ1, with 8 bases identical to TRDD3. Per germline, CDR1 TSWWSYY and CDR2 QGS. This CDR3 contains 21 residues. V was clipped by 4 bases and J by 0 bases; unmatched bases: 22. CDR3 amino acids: CALGAYLPPYNLWGNTDKLIF. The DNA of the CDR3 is TGTGCTCTTGGGGCGTACCTCCCGCCCTACAACCTCTGGGGGAACACCGATAAACTCATCTTT.

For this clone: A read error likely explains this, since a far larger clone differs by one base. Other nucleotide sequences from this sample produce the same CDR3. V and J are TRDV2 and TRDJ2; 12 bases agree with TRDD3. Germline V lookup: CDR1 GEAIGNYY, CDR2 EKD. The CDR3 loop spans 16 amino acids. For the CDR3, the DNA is TGTGCCTGTGACAGACTGGGGGATACTTTGACGGCACAACTCTTCTTT. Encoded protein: CACDRLGDTLTAQLFF.

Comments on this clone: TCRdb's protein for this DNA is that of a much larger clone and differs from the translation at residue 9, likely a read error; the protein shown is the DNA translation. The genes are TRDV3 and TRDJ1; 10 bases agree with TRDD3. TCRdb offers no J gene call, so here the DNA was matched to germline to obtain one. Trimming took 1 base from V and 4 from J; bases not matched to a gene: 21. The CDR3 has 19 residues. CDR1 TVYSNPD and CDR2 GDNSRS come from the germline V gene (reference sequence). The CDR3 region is CAFIPTLYRGIRRLDKLIF. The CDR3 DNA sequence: TGTGCCTTTATTCCTACCCTCTACCGGGGGATACGCAGGCTCGATAAACTCATCTTT.